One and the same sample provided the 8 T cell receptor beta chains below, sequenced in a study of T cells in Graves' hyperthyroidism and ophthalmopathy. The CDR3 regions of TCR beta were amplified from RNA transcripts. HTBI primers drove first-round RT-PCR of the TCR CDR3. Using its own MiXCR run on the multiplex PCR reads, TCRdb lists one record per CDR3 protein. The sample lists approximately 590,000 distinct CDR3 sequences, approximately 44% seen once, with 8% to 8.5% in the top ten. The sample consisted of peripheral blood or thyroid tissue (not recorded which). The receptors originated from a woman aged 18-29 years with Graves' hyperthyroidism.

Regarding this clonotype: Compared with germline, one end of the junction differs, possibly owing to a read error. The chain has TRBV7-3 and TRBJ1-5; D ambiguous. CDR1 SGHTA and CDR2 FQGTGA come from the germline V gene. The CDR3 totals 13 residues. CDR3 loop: CASSHPGAQPQHF. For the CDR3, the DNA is TGCGCCAGCAGCCATCCGGGCGCTCAGCCCCAGCATTTT.

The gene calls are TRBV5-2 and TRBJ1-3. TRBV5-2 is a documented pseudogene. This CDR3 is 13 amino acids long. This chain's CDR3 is CASKKAGVNTIYF. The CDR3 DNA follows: TGTGCCAGCAAAAAGGCGGGAGTGAACACCATATATTTT.

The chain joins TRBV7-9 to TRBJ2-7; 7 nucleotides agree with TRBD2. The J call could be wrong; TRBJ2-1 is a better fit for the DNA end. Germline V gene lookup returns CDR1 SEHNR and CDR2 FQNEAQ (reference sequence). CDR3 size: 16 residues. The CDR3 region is CASSPASGKFGDEQFF. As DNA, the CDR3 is TGTGCCAGCAGCCCGGCTAGCGGCAAGTTCGGGGATGAGCAGTTCTTC.

DNA of the CDR3: TGCAGTGGGAGTCTGGGGGTATCCTCTGAAGCTTTCTTT. Its translation: CSGSLGVSSEAFF. The V gene is TRBV20-1, the J gene TRBJ1-1, with a weak D call TRBD1 (5 bases). The CDR3 spans 13 residues. Per the germline V gene, CDR1 is DFQATT and CDR2 is SNEGSKA (reference sequence). The germline V and J ends were trimmed by 7 bases and 6 bases, with 18 bases remaining between them.

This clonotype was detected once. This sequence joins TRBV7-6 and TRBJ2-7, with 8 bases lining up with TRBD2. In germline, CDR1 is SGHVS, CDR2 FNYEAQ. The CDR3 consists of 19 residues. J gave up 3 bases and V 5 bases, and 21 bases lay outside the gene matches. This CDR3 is CASSRTTSALGGLGYEQYF. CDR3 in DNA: TGTGCCAGCAGCCGAACGACTAGCGCGCTCGGGGGTTTAGGCTACGAGCAGTACTTC.

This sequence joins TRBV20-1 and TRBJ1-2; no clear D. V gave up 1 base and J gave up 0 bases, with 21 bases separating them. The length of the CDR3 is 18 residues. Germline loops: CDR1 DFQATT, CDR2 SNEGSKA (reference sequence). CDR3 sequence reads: CSARVTPSEERPNYGYTF. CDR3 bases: TGCAGTGCTAGAGTCACGCCCTCTGAAGAGAGACCTAACTATGGCTACACCTTC.

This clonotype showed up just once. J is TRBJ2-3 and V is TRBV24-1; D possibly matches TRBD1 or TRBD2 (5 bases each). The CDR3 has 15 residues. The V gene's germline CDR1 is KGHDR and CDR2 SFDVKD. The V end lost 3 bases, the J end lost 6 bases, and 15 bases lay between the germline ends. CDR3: CATSDARDGRDTQYF. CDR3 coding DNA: TGTGCCACCAGTGATGCCCGGGACGGTAGGGATACGCAGTATTTT.

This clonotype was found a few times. The chain's CDR3 is CASSRRIGSGTGELFF. Here the CDR3 DNA reads TGTGCCAGCAGCCGAAGGATAGGGTCAGGCACCGGGGAGCTGTTTTTT. V usage is TRBV14 and J usage is TRBJ2-2; D gene uncertain. Germline V gene lookup returns CDR1 SGHDN and CDR2 FVKESK. The V end was cut by 4 bases, the J end by 4 bases, with 16 bases between. CDR3 length: 16 residues.